Below, 6 T cell receptor beta chains from the same sample are listed, as sequenced in a study of Tregs in tolerant kidney transplant recipients. Related graft donors supplied nonmyeloablative bone marrow transplants, and mixed chimerism was transient. Profiled with immunoSEQ multiplex PCR; TCRdb holds only in-frame clones, not every one. The sample carries approximately 60,000 clones, approximately 87% recorded once. Specimen: CD4+ T cells from blood (PBMCs), collected 6 months after the transplant. These receptors originate from a human patient who received a combined kidney and bone marrow transplant. T cells may partly derive from the graft donor.

With regard to this clone: This sample includes further DNA sequences coding for the same CDR3. V gene TRBV5-6 combines with J gene TRBJ2-5, with 7 bases aligning to TRBD1. Germline lookup yields CDR1 SGHDT and CDR2 YYEEEE. With V trimmed by 0 bases and J by 5 bases, 7 bases remained unmatched. The CDR3 contains 15 residues. CDR3 loop: CASSLVAGGRETQYF. In DNA, the CDR3 is TGTGCCAGCAGCTTGGTTGCAGGGGGACGGGAGACCCAGTACTTC.

The genes are TRBV2 and TRBJ2-5; D call uncertain. The length of the CDR3 is 13 residues. V gave up 8 bases and J gave up 5 bases, with 15 bases separating them. Per the germline V gene, CDR1 is SNHLY and CDR2 is FYNNEI. In nucleotides, the CDR3 is TGTGCCAGCTCGCTGGAAGCGCTGGAGACCCAGTACTTC. It is translated as CASSLEALETQYF.

V and J are TRBV6-6 and TRBJ2-5; a weak D match, TRBD1 (6 bases). The V end was cut by 7 bases, the J end by 4 bases, with 13 bases between. Germline V gene sequence: CDR1 MNHNY, CDR2 SVGAGI (reference sequence). The CDR3 spans 13 residues. The CDR3 DNA reads TGTGCCAGCAAGCGGCAGGGGATAGAGACCCAGTACTTC. It translates to CASKRQGIETQYF.

The J gene is TRBJ2-5, the V gene TRBV11-2; TRBD2 aligns across 9 bases. Germline trimming cut 7 bases from V and 1 base from J; bases unmatched to any gene: 10. CDR3 size: 16 residues. The germline gives CDR1 SGHAT, CDR2 FQNNGV. The CDR3 bases are TGTGCCAGCATCCCCTCGGCTAGCGGGGTCCAAGAGACCCAGTACTTC. This translates into CASIPSASGVQETQYF.

The rearrangement joins TRBV5-4 to TRBJ1-5; the match to TRBD1 covers 7 bases. This CDR3 is 14 amino acids long. Trimming at V came to 4 bases and at J to 5 bases, leaving 6 bases not matched to a gene. Germline CDR1 reads SGHNT; CDR2 reads YYREEE (reference sequence). CDR3 coding DNA: TGTGCCAGCAGCCTATTAACAGGGGATCAGCCCCAGCATTTT. It specifies CASSLLTGDQPQHF.

V usage is TRBV4-3 and J usage is TRBJ2-3; perhaps TRBD2 as D (6 bases). This CDR3 has 18 amino acids. The ends were cut back, 4 bases at V and 2 bases at J, with 22 bases in the middle. Looked up from germline, CDR1 is LGHNA and CDR2 is YSLEER. The DNA for the CDR3 is TGCGCCAGCAGCCTAGGCCTTTCCGGGACGGACTACACAGATACGCAGTATTTT. Amino acid sequence: CASSLGLSGTDYTDTQYF.